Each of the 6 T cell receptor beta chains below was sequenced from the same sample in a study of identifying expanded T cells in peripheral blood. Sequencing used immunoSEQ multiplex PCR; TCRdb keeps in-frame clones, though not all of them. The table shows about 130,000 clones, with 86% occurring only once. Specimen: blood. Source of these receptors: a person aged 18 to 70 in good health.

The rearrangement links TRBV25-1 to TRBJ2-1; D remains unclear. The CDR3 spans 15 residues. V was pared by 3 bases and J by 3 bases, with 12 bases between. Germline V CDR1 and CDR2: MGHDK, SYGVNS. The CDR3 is CASSDDWAGYNEQFF. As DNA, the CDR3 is TGTGCCAGCAGTGATGATTGGGCAGGCTACAATGAGCAGTTCTTC.

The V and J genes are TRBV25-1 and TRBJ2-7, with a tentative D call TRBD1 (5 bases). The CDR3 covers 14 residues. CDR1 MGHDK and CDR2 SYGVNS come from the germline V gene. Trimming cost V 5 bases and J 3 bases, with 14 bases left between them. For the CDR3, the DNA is TGTGCCAGCAGTCCCTCTGACAGATTCTACGAGCAGTACTTC. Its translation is CASSPSDRFYEQYF.

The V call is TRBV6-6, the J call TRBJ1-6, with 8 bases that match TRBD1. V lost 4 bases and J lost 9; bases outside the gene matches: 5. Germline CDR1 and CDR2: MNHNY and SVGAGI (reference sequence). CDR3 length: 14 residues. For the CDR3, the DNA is TGTGCCAGCAGTTCCCAGGGGGCGGGTTCACCCCTCCACTTT. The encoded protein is CASSSQGAGSPLHF.

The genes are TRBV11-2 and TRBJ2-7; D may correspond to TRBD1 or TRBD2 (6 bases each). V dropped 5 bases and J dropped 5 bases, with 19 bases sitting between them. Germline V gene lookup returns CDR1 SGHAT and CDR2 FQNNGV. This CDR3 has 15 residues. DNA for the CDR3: TGTGCCAGCAGCACAGCCGGCTTTAGGGGGGACGAGCAGTACTTC. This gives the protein CASSTAGFRGDEQYF.

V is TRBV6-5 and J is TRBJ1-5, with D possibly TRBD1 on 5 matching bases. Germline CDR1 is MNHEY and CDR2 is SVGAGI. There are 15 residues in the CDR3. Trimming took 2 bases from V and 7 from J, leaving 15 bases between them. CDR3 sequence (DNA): TGTGCCAGCAGTTACAGAACGGGACGAGACCAGCCCCAGCATTTT. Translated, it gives CASSYRTGRDQPQHF.

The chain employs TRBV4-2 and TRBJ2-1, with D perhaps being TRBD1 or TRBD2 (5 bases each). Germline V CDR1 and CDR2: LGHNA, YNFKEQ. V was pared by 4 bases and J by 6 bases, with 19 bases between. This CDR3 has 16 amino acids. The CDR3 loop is CASSPFWGSNGNEQFF. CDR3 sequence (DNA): TGTGCCAGCAGCCCCTTTTGGGGGAGTAATGGCAATGAGCAGTTCTTC.